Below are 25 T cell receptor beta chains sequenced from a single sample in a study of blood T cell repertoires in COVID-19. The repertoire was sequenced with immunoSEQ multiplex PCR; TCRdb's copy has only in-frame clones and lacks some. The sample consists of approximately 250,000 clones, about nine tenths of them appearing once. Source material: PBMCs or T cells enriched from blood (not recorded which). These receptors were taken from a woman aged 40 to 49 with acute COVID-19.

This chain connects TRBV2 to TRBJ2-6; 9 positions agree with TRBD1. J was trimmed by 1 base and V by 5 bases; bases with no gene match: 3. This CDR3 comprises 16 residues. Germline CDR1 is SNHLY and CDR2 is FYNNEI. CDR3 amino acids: CASSKDRGSGANVLTF. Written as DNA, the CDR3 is TGTGCCAGCAGTAAGGACAGGGGATCTGGGGCCAACGTCCTGACTTTC.

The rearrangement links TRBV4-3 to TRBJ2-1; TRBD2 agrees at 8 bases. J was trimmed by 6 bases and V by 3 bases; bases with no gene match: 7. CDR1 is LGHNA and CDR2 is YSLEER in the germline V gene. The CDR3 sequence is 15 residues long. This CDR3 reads CASSQPSGGPNEQFF. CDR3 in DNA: TGCGCCAGCAGCCAGCCCAGCGGGGGCCCCAATGAGCAGTTCTTC.

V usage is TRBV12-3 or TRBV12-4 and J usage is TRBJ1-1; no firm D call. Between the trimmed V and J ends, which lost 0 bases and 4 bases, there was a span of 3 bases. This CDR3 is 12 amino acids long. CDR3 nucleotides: TGTGCCAGCAGTTTAGCCTTCACTGAAGCTTTCTTT. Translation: CASSLAFTEAFF.

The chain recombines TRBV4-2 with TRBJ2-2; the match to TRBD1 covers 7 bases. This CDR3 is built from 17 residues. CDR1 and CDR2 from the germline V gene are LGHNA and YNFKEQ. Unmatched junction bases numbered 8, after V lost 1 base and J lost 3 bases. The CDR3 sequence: CASSQVDGQDYTGELFF. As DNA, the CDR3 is TGTGCCAGCAGCCAAGTAGACGGACAGGATTACACCGGGGAGCTGTTTTTT.

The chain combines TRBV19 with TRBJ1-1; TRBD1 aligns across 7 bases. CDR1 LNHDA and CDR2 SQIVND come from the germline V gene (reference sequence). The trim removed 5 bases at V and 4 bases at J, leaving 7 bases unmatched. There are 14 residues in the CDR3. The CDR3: CASSSQTGSTEAFF. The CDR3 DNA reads TGTGCCAGTAGTTCCCAGACAGGGAGCACTGAAGCTTTCTTT.

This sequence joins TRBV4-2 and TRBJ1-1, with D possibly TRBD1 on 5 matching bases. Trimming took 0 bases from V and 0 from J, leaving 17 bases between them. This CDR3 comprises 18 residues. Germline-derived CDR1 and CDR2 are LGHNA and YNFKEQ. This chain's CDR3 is CASSQDQHPGKVNTEAFF. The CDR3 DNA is TGTGCCAGCAGCCAAGATCAACATCCAGGGAAGGTGAACACTGAAGCTTTCTTT.

Here the CDR3 DNA reads TGCGCCAGCAGCTTGGCCGGCGGGGTATCCTACAATGAGCAGTTCTTC. This encodes CASSLAGGVSYNEQFF. This chain joins TRBV5-1 and TRBJ2-1; possible D gene TRBD2, 6 bases. In germline, CDR1 is SGHRS, CDR2 YFSETQ. Deletions cut 0 bases from V and 1 base from J, with 11 bases between. The CDR3 extends over 16 amino acids.

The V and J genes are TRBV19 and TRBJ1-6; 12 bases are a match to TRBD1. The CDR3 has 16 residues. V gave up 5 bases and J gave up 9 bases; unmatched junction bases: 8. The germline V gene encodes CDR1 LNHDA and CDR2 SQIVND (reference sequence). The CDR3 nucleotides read TGTGCCAGTAGTCCCGGGACAGGGGGCGAGTTTTCACCCCTCCACTTT. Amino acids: CASSPGTGGEFSPLHF. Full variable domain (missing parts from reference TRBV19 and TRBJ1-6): DGGITQSPKYLFRKEGQNVTLSCEQNLNHDAMYWYRQDPGQGLRLIYYSQIVNDFQKGDIAEGYSVSREKKESFPLTVTSAQKNPTAFYLCASSPGTGGEFSPLHFGNGTRLTVT.

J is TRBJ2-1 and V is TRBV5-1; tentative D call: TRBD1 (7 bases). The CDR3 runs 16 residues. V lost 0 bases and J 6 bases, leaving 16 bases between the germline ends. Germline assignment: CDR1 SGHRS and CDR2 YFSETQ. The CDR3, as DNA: TGCGCCAGCAGCTTGGTCGGAGGTCAGGGGGGCAATGAGCAGTTCTTC. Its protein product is CASSLVGGQGGNEQFF.

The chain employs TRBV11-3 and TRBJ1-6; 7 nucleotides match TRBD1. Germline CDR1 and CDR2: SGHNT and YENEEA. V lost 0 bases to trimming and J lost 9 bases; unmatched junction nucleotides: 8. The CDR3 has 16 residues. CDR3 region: CASSLDRGTASSPLHF. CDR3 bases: TGTGCCAGCAGCTTAGATCGGGGGACAGCCTCTTCACCCCTCCACTTT.

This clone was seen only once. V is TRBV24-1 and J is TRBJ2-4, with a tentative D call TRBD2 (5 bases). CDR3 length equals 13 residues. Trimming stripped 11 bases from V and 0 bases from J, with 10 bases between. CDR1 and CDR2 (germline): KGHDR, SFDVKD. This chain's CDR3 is CAIAEGAKNIQYF. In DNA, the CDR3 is TGTGCCATTGCCGAGGGAGCCAAAAACATTCAGTACTTC.

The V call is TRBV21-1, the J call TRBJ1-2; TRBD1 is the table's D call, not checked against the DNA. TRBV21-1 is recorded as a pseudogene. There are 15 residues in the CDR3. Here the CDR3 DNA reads TGTGCCAGCAGCAAAAGGGACAGGGGGCCATATGGCTACACCTTC. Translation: CASSKRDRGPYGYTF.

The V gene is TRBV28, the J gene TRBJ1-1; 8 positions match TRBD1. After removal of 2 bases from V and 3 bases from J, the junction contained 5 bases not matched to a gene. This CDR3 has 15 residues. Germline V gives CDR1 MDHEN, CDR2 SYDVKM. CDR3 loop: CASSLGQGAYTEAFF. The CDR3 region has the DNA TGTGCCAGCAGTTTAGGGCAGGGGGCGTACACTGAAGCTTTCTTT. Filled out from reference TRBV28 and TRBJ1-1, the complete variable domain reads DVKVTQSSRYLVKRTGEKVFLECVQDMDHENMFWYRQDPGLGLRLIYFSYDVKMKEKGDIPEGYSVSREKKERFSLILESASTNQTSMYLCASSLGQGAYTEAFFGQGTRLTVV.

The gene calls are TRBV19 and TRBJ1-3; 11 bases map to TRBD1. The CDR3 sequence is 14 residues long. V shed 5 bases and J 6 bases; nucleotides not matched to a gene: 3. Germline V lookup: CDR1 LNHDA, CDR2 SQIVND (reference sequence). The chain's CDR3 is CASSPGQGENTIYF. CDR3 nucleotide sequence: TGTGCCAGTAGTCCGGGACAGGGGGAAAACACCATATATTTT.

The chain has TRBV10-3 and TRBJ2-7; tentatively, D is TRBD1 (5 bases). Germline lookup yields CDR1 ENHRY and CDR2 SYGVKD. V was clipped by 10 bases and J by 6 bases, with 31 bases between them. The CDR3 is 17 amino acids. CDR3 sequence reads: CANTTAGQTKPPVEQYF. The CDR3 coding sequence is TGTGCCAACACTACGGCAGGGCAAACAAAGCCTCCTGTCGAGCAGTACTTC.

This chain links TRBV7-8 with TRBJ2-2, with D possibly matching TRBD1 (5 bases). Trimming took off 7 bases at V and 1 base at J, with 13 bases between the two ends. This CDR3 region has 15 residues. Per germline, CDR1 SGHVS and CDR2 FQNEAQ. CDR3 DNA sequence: TGTGCCAGCAACTACCAGGGTCGGAACACCGGGGAGCTGTTTTTT. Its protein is CASNYQGRNTGELFF.

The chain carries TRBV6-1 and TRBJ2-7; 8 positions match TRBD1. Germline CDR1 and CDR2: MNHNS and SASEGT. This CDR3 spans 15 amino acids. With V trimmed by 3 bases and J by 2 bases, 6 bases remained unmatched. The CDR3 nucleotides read TGTGCCAGCAGTGATTTCGCAGGGGGCACCTACGAGCAGTACGTC. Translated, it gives CASSDFAGGTYEQYV.

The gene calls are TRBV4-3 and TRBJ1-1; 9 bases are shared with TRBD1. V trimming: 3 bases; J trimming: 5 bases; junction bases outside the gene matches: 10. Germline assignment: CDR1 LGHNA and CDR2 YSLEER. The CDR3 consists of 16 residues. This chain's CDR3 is CASSHGEQGASTEAFF. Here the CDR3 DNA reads TGCGCCAGCAGCCATGGAGAACAGGGGGCGAGTACTGAAGCTTTCTTT.

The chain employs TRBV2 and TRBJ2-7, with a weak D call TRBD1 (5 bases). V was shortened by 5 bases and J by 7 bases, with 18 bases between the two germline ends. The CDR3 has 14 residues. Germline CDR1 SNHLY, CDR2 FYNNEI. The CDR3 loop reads CASSLQGTAEEQYF. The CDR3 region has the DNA TGTGCCAGCAGTCTGCAGGGAACGGCGGAAGAGCAGTACTTC.

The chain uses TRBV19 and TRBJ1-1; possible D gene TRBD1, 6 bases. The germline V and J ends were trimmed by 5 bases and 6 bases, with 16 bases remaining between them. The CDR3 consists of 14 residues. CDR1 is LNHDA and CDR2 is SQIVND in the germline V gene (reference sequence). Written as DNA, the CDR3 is TGTGCCAGTAGTTCCCGGGGCAGGGGACCTGAAGCTTTCTTT. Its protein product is CASSSRGRGPEAFF.

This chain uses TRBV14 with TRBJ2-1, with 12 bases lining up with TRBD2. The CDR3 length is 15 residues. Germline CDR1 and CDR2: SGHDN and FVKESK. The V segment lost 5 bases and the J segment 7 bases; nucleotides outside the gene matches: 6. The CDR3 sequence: CASSSRTSGINEQFF. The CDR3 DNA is TGTGCCAGCAGCTCTAGGACTAGCGGGATAAATGAGCAGTTCTTC. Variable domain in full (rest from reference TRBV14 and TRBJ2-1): EAGVTQFPSHSVIEKGQTVTLRCDPISGHDNLYWYRRVMGKEIKFLLHFVKESKQDESGMPNNRFLAERTGGTYSTLKVQPAELEDSGVYFCASSSRTSGINEQFFGPGTRLTVL.

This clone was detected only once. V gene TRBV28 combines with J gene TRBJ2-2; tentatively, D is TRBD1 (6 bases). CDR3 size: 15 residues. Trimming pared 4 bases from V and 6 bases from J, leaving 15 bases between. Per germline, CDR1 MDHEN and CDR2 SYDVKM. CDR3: CASSSLDAGAGELFF. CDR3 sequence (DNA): TGTGCCAGCAGTTCTTTGGACGCAGGGGCCGGGGAGCTGTTTTTT.

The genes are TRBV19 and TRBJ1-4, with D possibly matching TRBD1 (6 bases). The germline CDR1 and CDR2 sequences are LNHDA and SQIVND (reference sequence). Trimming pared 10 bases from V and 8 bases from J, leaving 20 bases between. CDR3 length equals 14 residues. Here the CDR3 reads CATSVTGIQEKLFF. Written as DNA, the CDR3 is TGTGCCACCTCAGTCACAGGGATACAAGAAAAACTGTTTTTT.

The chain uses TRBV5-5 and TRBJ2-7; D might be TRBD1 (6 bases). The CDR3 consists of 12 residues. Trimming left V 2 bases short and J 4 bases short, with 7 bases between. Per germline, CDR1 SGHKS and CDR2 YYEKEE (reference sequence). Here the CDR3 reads CASSFDRYEQYV. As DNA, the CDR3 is TGTGCCAGCAGCTTCGACAGGTACGAGCAGTACGTC.

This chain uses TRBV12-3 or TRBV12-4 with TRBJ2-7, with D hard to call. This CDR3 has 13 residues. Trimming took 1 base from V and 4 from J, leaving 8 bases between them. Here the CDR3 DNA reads TGTGCCAGCAGTTTAGGCGCTAGGTACGAGCAGTACTTC. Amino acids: CASSLGARYEQYF.